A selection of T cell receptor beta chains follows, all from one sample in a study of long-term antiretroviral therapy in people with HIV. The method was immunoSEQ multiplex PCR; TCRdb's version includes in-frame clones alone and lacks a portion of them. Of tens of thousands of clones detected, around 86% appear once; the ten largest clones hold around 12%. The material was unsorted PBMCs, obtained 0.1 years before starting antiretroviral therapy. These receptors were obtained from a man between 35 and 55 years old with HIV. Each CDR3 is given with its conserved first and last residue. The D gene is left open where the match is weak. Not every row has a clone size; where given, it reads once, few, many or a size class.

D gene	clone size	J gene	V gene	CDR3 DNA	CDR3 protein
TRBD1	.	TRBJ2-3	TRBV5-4	TGTGCCAGCAGCTTTGGCCAGGGGGTAGCAGATACGCAGTATTTT	CASSFGQGVADTQYF
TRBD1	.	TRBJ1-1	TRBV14	TGTGCCAGCAGCCGACAGGGTTACACTGAAGCTTTCTTT	CASSRQGYTEAFF
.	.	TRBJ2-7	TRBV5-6	TGTGCCAGCAGCTTGGCAAGACAGAGCGAGCAGTACTTC	CASSLARQSEQYF
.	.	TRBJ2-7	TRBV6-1	TGTGCCAGCAGGTCTTGGGGGGTGGGCGAGCAGTACTTC	CASRSWGVGEQYF
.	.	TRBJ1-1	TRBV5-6	TGTGCCAGCAGCTTGACGCCGATGAACACTGAAGCTTTCTTT	CASSLTPMNTEAFF
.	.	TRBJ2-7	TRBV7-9	TGTGCCAGCAGCTTAGGAGAGACAGGCCAGTACTTC	CASSLGETGQYF
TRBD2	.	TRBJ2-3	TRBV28	TGTGCCAGCAGTCCGGGACTAGCGTTATATACGCAGTATTTT	CASSPGLALYTQYF
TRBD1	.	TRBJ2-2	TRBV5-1	TGCGCCAGCAGCCCCGACAGGGGGCTCAACGGGGAGCTGTTTTTT	CASSPDRGLNGELFF
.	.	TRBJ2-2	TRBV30	TGTGCCTGGAGTGTCGGGAGCCATGACACCGGGGAGCTGTTTTTT	CAWSVGSHDTGELFF
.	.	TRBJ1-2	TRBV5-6	TGTGCCAGCAGCTTGTCGCCCGATCCAAACTATGGCTACACCTTC	CASSLSPDPNYGYTF
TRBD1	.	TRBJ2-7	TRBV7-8	TGTGCCAGCAGCACAACAGGGGGATTGTCCTACGAGCAGTACTTC	CASSTTGGLSYEQYF
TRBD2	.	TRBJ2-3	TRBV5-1	TGCGCCAGCAGCTTCGGGGGGGGAAGCACAGATACGCAGTATTTT	CASSFGGGSTDTQYF
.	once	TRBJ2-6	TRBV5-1	TGCGCCAGCAGCCAAGACGGCCCTGGGGCCAACGTCCTGACTTTC	CASSQDGPGANVLTF
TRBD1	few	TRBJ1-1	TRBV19	TGTGCCAGTAGTGTGACAGGGGCAAACACTGAAGCTTTCTTT	CASSVTGANTEAFF
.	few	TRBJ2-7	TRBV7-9	TGTGCCAGCAGCTTAGTGGGGAGCACGATTTACGAGCAGTACTTC	CASSLVGSTIYEQYF
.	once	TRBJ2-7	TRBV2	TGTGCCAGCATATCTGGCCAGACCTACGAGCAGTACTTC	CASISGQTYEQYF
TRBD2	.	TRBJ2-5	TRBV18	TGTGCCAGCTCACCGGCGGGAGGGAGAGAGACCCAGTACTTC	CASSPAGGRETQYF
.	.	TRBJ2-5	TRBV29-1	TGCAGCGTTGTCCCCGGGGGTCAAGAGACCCAGTACTTC	CSVVPGGQETQYF
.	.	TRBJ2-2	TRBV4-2	TGTGCCAGCAGCCAATCCGCGCGAGTAAACACCGGGGAGCTGTTTTTT	CASSQSARVNTGELFF
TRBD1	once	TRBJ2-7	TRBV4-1	TGCGCCAGCAGCCAGCCGGGGACAGGGGGTTACGAGCAGTACTTC	CASSQPGTGGYEQYF
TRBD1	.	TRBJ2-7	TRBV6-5	TGTGCCAGCAGTTCGGGGGACAGGGGGCGGGAGCAGTACTTC	CASSSGDRGREQYF
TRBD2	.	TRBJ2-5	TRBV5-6	TGTGCCAGCAGCCAACTAGCGGGGGGGTCCCAAGAGACCCAGTACTTC	CASSQLAGGSQETQYF
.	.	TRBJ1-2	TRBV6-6	TGTGCCAGCAGTTCGGGGGCAGTTTATGGCTACACCTTC	CASSSGAVYGYTF
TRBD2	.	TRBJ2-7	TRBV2	TGTGCCAGCTTGGGGACTAGCGCAATTTACGAGCAGTACTTC	CASLGTSAIYEQYF
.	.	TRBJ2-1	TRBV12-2	TGTGCAAGTCGCCCCCGGTGGACTGCCTCCTACAATGAGCAGTTCTTC	CASRPRWTASYNEQFF
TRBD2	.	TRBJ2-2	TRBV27	TGTGCCAGCAGTTCCTTAGATTTAGCGGGGGCGAACACCGGGGAGCTGTTTTTT	CASSSLDLAGANTGELFF
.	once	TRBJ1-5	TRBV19	TGTGCCAGCCTCACGACGGGCAGCAATCAGCCCCAGCATTTT	CASLTTGSNQPQHF
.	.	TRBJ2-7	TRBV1	TGCACCAGCAGCCAAGATGGGAGACTAGCGGGGGCCTCAATCCCCTACGAGCAGTACTTC	CTSSQDGRLAGASIPYEQYF
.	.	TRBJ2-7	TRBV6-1	TGTGCCAGCAGTCGCCCCCGGCAGGCCTACGAGCAGTACTTC	CASSRPRQAYEQYF
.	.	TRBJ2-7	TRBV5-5	TGTGCCAGCGAACGAAGGGGCGGCGAGCAGTACTTC	CASERRGGEQYF
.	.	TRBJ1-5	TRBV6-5	TGTGCCAGCAGTCCGTGGATAGTGCATCAGCCCCAGCATTTT	CASSPWIVHQPQHF
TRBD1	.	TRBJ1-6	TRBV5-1	TGCGCCAGCAGCTTCTCCGGGACAGGGGAGAATTCACCCCTCCACTTT	CASSFSGTGENSPLHF
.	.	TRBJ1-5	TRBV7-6	TGTGCCAGCAGCTTTCCGACAGGCGGGTTGGTTCAGCCCCAGCATTTT	CASSFPTGGLVQPQHF
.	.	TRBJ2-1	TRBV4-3	TGCGCCAGCAGCCACAAGTTGGACAGAGGAAATTACGCTGAGCAGTTCTTC	CASSHKLDRGNYAEQFF
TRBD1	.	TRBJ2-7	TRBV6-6	TGTGCCAGCAACCCGGGACAGGGGGATGGCGAGCAGTACTTC	CASNPGQGDGEQYF
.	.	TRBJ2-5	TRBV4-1	TGCGCCAGCAGCCACGGGCTTTCTGGGGTCAACTTGGGCTACCAAGAGACCCAGTACTTC	CASSHGLSGVNLGYQETQYF
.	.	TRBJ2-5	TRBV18	TGTGCCAGCTCACCCACCTCTAGGGCTCAAGAGACCCAGTACTTC	CASSPTSRAQETQYF
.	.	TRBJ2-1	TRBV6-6	TGTGCCAGCATACGGGAAAGCGCGAGCTCCTACAATGAGCAGTTCTTC	CASIRESASSYNEQFF
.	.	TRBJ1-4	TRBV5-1	TGCGCCAGCAGCTCCCAGACAGGAGGGCTTGAAAAACTGTTTTTT	CASSSQTGGLEKLFF
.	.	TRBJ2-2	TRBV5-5	TGTGCCAGCAGCTCCCGACTCACCGGGGAGCTGTTTTTT	CASSSRLTGELFF
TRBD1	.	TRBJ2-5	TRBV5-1	TGCGCCAGCAGCACATGGACAGGGGTGATGGGAGAGACCCAGTACTTC	CASSTWTGVMGETQYF
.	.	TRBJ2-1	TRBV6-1	TGTGCCAGCAGTATACAGACCTGGGGCAATGAGCAGTTCTTC	CASSIQTWGNEQFF
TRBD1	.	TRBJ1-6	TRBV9	TGTGCCAGCAGCACCCGGGACAGAAGCTCCTATAATTCACCCCTCCACTTT	CASSTRDRSSYNSPLHF
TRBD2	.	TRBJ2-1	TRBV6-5	TGTGCCAGCAGTTACGCTGGCGGGAGCGACAATGAGCAGTTCTTC	CASSYAGGSDNEQFF
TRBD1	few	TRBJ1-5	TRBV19	TGTGCCAGTAGCGACAGGGCGGGTCAGCCCCAGCATTTT	CASSDRAGQPQHF
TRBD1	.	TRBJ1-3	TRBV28	TGTGCCAGCAGTTCGACAGGGCTCGGAAACACCATATATTTT	CASSSTGLGNTIYF
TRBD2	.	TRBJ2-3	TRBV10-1	TGCGCCAGCAGCGGGACTAGCGGGGCAGATACGCAGTATTTT	CASSGTSGADTQYF
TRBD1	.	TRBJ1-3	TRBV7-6	TGTGCCAGCAGCCCGGGACAGAGGGGAAACACCATATATTTT	CASSPGQRGNTIYF
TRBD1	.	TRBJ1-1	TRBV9	TGTGCCAGCAGCGAGGGGGCCGCCGCCACTGAAGCTTTCTTT	CASSEGAAATEAFF
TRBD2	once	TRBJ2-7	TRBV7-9	TGTGCCAGCAGCCCTCGGACTAGGATTGAGCAGTACTTC	CASSPRTRIEQYF
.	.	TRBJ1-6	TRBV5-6	TGTGCCAGCAGCTTTCAAACAGGTGCCCGCACCCTCCACTTT	CASSFQTGARTLHF
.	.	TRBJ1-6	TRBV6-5	TGTGCCAGCAGTTACGCGGGGGGCGGTCTGGGGGCCCTCCACTTT	CASSYAGGGLGALHF
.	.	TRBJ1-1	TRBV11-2	TGTGCCAGCAGCTTAGGAGGAGGGGCCACTGAAGCTTTCTTT	CASSLGGGATEAFF
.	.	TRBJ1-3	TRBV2	TGTGCCAGCAGAGTTAACGGGGCCTCTGGAAACACCATATATTTT	CASRVNGASGNTIYF
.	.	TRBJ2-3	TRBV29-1	TGCAGCGTCCAATTTTCCGGGGCCTTCCCAGATACGCAGTATTTT	CSVQFSGAFPDTQYF